This T cell receptor (beta chain) appears in the sequencing data of a study of cytomegalovirus exposure and HLA in healthy donors. The PCR employed 60 Vbeta primers together with 13 Jbeta primers. Method: immunoSEQ multiplex PCR; TCRdb's copy keeps in-frame clones and lacks some. This table holds 150,000 to 200,000 clones, around three quarters found once. The V end was cut by 2 bases, the J end by 3 bases, with 10 bases between. Per the germline V gene, CDR1 is LGHNA and CDR2 is YSLEER. CDR3 length equals 15 residues. In the case of this clone: Its cognate antigen is unknown.

General observations from the study: Later on, a genetic analysis was performed. It linked a missense variant in DCLRE1C with V- and J-gene trimming of TCR beta.

The sample comprised PBMCs. The clonotype originates from a woman aged 45-65 years in good health and CMV-seropositive. The V and J genes are TRBV4-3 and TRBJ2-2; D is ambiguous. CDR3 DNA: TGCGCCAGCAGCCAATTTGCTCGGGACACCGGGGAGCTGTTTTTT. Translated: CASSQFARDTGELFF.